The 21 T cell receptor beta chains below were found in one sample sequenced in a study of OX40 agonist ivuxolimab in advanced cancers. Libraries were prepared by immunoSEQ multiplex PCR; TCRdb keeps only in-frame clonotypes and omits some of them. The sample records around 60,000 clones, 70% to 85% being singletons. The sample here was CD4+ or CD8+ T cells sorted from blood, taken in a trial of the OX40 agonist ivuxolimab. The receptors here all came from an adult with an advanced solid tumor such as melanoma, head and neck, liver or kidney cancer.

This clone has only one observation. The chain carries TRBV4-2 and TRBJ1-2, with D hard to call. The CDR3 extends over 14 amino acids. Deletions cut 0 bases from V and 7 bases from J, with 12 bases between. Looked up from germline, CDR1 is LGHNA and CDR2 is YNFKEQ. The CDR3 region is CASSQDSEASGYTF. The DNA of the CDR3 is TGTGCCAGCAGCCAAGATTCAGAGGCAAGTGGCTACACCTTC.

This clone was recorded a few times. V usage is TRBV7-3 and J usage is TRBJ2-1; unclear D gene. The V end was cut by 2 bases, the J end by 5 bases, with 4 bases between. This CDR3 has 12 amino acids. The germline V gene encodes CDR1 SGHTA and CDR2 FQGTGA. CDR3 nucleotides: TGTGCCAGCAGCTTACACAACAATGAGCAGTTCTTC. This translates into CASSLHNNEQFF.

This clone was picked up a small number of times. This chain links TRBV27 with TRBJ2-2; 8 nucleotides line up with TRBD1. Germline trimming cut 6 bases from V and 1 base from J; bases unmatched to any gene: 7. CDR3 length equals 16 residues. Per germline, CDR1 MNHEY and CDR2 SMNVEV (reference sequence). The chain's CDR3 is CASRHQQGGNTGELFF. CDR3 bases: TGTGCCAGCAGGCATCAACAGGGGGGGAACACCGGGGAGCTGTTTTTT.

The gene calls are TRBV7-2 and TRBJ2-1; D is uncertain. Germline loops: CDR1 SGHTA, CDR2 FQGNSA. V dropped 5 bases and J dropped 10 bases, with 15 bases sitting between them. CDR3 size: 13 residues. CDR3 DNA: TGTGCCAGCAGCCTTAAAAGGGCGGCCGAGCAGTTCTTC. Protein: CASSLKRAAEQFF. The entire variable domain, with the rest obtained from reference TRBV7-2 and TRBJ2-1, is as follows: GAGVSQSPSNKVTEKGKDVELRCDPISGHTALYWYRQSLGQGLEFLIYFQGNSAPDKSGLPSDRFSAERTGGSVSTLTIQRTQQEDSAVYLCASSLKRAAEQFFGPGTRLTVL.

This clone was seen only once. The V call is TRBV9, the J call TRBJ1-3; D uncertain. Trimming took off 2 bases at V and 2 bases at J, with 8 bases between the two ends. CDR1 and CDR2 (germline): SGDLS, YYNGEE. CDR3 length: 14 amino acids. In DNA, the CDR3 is TGTGCCAGCAGCGTTCAAGGAACTGGAAACACCATATATTTT. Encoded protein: CASSVQGTGNTIYF.

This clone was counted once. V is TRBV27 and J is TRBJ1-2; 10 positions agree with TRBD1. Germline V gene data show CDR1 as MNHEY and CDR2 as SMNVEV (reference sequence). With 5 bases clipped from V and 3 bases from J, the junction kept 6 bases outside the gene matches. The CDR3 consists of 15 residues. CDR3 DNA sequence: TGTGCCAGCAGTACCGGGACAGGGGCCTACTATGGCTACACCTTC. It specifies CASSTGTGAYYGYTF.

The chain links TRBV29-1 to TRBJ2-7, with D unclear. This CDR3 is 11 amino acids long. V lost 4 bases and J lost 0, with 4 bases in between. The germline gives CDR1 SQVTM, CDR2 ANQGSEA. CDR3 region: CSVVASYEQYF. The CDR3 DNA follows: TGCAGCGTTGTAGCCTCCTACGAGCAGTACTTC.

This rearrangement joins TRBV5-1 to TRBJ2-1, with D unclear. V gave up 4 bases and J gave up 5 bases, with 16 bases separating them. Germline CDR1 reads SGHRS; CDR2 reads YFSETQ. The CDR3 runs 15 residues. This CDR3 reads CASSVMTPKNNEQFF. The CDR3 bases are TGCGCCAGCAGCGTAATGACCCCAAAGAACAATGAGCAGTTCTTC.

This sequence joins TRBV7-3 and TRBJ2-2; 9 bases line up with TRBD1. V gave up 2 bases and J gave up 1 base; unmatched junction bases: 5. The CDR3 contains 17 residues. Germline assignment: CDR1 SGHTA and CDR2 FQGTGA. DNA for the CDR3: TGTGCCAGCAGCTTATGGGGACAGGGCGAGAACACCGGGGAGCTGTTTTTT. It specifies CASSLWGQGENTGELFF.

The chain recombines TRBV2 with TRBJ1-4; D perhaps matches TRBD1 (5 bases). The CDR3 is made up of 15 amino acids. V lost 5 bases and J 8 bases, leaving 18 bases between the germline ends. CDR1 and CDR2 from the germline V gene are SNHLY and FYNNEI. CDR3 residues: CASSRGRGRDEKLFF. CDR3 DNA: TGTGCCAGCAGTAGGGGCCGGGGTCGAGACGAAAAACTGTTTTTT.

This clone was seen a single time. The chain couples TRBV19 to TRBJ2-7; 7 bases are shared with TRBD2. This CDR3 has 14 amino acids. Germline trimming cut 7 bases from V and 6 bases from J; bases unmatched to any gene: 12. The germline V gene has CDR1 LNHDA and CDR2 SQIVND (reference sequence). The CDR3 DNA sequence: TGTGCCAGTAATGACCGGGGAGGGCAGGGCGAGCAGTACTTC. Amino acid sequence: CASNDRGGQGEQYF. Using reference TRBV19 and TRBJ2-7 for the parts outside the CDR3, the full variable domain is DGGITQSPKYLFRKEGQNVTLSCEQNLNHDAMYWYRQDPGQGLRLIYYSQIVNDFQKGDIAEGYSVSREKKESFPLTVTSAQKNPTAFYLCASNDRGGQGEQYFGPGTRLTVT.

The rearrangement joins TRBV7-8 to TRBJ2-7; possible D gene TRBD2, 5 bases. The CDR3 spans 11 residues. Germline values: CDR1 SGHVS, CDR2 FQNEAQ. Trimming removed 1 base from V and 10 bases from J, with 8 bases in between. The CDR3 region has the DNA TGTGCCAGCAGCTTAGGAGGGAAACAGTACTTC. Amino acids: CASSLGGKQYF.

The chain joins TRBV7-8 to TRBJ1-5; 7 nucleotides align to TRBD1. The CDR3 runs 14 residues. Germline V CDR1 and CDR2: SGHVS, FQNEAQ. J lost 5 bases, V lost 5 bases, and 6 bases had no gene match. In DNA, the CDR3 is TGTGCCAGCAGCGCGGGACAGCGGGATCAGCCCCAGCATTTT. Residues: CASSAGQRDQPQHF.

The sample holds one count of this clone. CDR3 in DNA: TGTGCCAGCTCACCAGGAAGCAGTGGGGACACTGAAGCTTTCTTT. It specifies CASSPGSSGDTEAFF. V gene TRBV18 combines with J gene TRBJ1-1, with unresolved D. This CDR3 is 15 amino acids long. From germline, CDR1 is KGHSH and CDR2 LQKENI. Trimming cost V 2 bases and J 3 bases, with 13 bases left between them. Full variable domain (remainder filled in from reference TRBV18 and TRBJ1-1): NAGVMQNPRHLVRRRGQEARLRCSPMKGHSHVYWYRQLPEEGLKFMVYLQKENIIDESGMPKERFSAEFPKEGPSILRIQQVVRGDSAAYFCASSPGSSGDTEAFFGQGTRLTVV.

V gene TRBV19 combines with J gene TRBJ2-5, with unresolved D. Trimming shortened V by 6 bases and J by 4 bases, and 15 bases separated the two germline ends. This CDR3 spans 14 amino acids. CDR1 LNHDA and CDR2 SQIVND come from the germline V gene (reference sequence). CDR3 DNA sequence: TGTGCCAGTAGCCCCCCTGGGGTAAGAGAGACCCAGTACTTC. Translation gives CASSPPGVRETQYF.

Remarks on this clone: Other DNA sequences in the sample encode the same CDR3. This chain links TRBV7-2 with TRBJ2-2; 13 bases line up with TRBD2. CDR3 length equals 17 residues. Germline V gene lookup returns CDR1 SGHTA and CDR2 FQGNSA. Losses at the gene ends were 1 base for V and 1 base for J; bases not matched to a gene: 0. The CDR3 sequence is CASSLGLAGGNTGELFF. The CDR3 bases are TGTGCCAGCAGCTTAGGACTAGCGGGGGGGAACACCGGGGAGCTGTTTTTT.

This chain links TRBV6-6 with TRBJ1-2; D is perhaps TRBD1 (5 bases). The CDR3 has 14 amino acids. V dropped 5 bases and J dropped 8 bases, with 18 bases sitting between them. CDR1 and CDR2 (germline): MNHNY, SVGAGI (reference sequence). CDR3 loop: CASSDTGASWGYTF. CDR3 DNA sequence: TGTGCCAGCAGTGACACAGGAGCTTCATGGGGCTACACCTTC.

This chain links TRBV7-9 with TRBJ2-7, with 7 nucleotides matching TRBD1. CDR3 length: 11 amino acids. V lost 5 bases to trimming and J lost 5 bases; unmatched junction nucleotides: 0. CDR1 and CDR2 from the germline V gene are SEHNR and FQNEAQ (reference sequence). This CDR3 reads CASSRGHEQYF. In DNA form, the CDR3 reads TGTGCCAGCAGCAGGGGGCACGAGCAGTACTTC.

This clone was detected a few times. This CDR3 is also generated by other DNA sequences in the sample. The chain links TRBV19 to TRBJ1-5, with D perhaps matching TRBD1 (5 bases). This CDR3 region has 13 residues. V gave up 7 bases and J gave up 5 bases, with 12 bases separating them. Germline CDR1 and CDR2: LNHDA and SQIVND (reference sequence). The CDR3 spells CASKDRGHQPQHF. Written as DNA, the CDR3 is TGTGCCAGTAAGGATAGGGGTCATCAGCCCCAGCATTTT.

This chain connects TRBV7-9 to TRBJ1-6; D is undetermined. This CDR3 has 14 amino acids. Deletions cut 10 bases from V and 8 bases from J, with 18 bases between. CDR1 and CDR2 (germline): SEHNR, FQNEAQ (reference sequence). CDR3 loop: CATLPGQQHSPLHF. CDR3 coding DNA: TGTGCCACTTTACCCGGGCAGCAGCATTCACCCCTCCACTTT.

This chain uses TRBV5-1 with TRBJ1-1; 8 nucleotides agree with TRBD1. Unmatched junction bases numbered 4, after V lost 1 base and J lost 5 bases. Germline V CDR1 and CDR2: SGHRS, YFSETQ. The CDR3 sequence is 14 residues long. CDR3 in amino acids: CASSLTGGGTEAFF. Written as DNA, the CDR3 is TGCGCCAGCAGCTTGACAGGGGGAGGAACTGAAGCTTTCTTT.